This T cell receptor beta chain was sequenced during a study of response to subunit inactivated influenza vaccine. Study outcomes and limitations: The authors offered the suggestion that each seasonal influenza vaccination recruits few new T cells.

This clonotype was picked up a small number of times. Its specificity is unknown. One end of the junction fails to match germline, which may point to a read error. TCRdb reprocessed the RT-PCR reads via MiXCR and lists one record per CDR3 protein. The table shows about 520,000 distinct CDR3 sequences, with approximately 7.8% occurring only once. Here the sequenced sample was PBMCs from blood, taken less than 30 months after vaccination. The sequence came from a man aged 50 to 75 who received an inactivated influenza vaccine.

CDR3 DNA: TGCTGTGCTAGAGGAGGTAAAAGGGGGCGGCTCTACGAGCAGTACTTC. This gives the protein CCARGGKRGRLYEQYF. The V gene is TRBV20-1, the J gene TRBJ2-7, with 7 nucleotides matching TRBD1. The germline gives CDR1 DFQATT, CDR2 SNEGSKA (reference sequence). The CDR3 is 16 amino acids.